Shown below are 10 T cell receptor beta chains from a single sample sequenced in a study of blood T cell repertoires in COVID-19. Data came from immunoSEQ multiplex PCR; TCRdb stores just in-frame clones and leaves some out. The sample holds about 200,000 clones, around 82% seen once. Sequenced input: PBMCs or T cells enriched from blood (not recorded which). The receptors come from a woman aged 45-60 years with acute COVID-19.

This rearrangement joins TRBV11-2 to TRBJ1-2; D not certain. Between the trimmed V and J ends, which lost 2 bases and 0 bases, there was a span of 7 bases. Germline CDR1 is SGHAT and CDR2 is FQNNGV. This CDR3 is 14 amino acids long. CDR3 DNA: TGTGCCAGCAGCTTATATACAGCTAACTATGGCTACACCTTC. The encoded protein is CASSLYTANYGYTF.

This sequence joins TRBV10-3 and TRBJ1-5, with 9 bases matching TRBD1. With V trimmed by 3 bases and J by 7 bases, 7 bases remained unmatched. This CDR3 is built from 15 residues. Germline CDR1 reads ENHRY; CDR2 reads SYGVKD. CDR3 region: CAISDSGQGGQPQHF. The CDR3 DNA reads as TGTGCCATCAGTGATTCGGGACAGGGCGGGCAGCCCCAGCATTTT.

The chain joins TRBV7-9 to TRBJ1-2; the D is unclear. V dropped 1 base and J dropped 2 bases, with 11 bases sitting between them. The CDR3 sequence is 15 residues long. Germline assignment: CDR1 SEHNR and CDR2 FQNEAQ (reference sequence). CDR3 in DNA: TGTGCCAGCAGCTTAGGGGCCTATCCCAACTATGGCTACACCTTC. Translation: CASSLGAYPNYGYTF.

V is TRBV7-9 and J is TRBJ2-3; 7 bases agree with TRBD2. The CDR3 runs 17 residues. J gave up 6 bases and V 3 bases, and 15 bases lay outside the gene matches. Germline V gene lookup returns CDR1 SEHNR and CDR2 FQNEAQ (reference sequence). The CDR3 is CASSFEQLTSLRDTQYF. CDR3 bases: TGTGCCAGCAGCTTCGAACAATTGACTAGCCTTCGGGATACGCAGTATTTT.

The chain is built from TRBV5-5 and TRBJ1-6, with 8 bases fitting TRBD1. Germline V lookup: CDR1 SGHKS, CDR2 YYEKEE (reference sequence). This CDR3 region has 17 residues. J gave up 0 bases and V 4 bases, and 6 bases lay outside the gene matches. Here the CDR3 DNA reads TGTGCCAGCAGCCTGGGACAGGAGAGCTCCTATAATTCACCCCTCCACTTT. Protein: CASSLGQESSYNSPLHF.

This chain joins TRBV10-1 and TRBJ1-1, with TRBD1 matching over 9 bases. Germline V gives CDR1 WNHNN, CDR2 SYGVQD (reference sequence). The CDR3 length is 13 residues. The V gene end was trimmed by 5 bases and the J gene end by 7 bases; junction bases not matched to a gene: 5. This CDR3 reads CASSTLDRGEAFF. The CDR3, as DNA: TGCGCCAGCAGTACCTTGGACAGGGGTGAAGCTTTCTTT.

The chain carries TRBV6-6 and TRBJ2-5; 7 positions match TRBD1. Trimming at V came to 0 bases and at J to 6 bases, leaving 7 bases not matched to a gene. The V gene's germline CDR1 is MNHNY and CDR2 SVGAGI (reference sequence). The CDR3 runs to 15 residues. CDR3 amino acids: CASSYSGQRGKTQYF. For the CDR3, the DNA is TGTGCCAGCAGTTACTCGGGACAGAGGGGAAAGACCCAGTACTTC.

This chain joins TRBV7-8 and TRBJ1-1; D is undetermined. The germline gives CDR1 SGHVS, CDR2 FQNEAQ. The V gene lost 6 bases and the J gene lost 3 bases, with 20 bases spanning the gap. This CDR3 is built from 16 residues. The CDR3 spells CASRSLSAIGDTEAFF. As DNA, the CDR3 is TGTGCCAGCAGGTCCCTTTCGGCTATAGGAGACACTGAAGCTTTCTTT. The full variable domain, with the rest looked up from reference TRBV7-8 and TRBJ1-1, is GAGVSQSPRYKVAKRGQDVALRCDPISGHVSLFWYQQALGQGPEFLTYFQNEAQLDKSGLPSDRFFAERPEGSVSTLKIQRTQQEDSAVYLCASRSLSAIGDTEAFFGQGTRLTVV.

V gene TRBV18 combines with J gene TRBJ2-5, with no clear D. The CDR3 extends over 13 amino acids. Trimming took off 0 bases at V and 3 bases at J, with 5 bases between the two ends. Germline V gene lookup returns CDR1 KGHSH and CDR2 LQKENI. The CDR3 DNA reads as TGTGCCAGCTCACCACCTTCTAAAGAGACCCAGTACTTC. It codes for CASSPPSKETQYF.

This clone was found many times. CDR3 nucleotides: TGTGCCAGCCACCGGGACAGGGCCAGCAATCAGCCCCAGCATTTT. This translates into CASHRDRASNQPQHF. The chain employs TRBV2 and TRBJ1-5; 9 positions match TRBD1. CDR3 length: 15 amino acids. From germline, CDR1 is SNHLY and CDR2 FYNNEI. The trim removed 8 bases at V and 1 base at J, leaving 6 bases unmatched.